These 25 T cell receptor beta chains came from one sample sequenced in a study of blood T cell repertoires in COVID-19. Here immunoSEQ multiplex PCR was the method, and the copy in TCRdb shows in-frame clones only, minus some. The table records about 160,000 clones, less than 85% of them present only once. The sequencing sample was made of peripheral blood. These receptors were obtained from a human donor with acute or convalescent COVID-19. The donor label of this sample is uncertain.

The chain uses TRBV7-2 and TRBJ2-1; 9 bases fit TRBD1. After removal of 5 bases from V and 12 bases from J, the junction contained 17 bases not matched to a gene. Germline-derived CDR1 and CDR2 are SGHTA and FQGNSA. This CDR3 has 16 residues. CDR3 loop: CASSLVRDRDFGGQFF. The CDR3, as DNA: TGTGCCAGCAGCCTAGTCAGGGACAGGGACTTTGGTGGGCAGTTCTTC.

The chain uses TRBV19 and TRBJ1-2, with 8 bases matching TRBD1. In germline, CDR1 is LNHDA, CDR2 SQIVND (reference sequence). The CDR3 runs 12 residues. Unmatched junction bases numbered 3, after V lost 10 bases and J lost 2 bases. The CDR3 nucleotides are TGTGCCACCAGACAGGGGAACTATGGCTACACCTTC. This encodes CATRQGNYGYTF.

The genes are TRBV7-9 and TRBJ1-2, with D possibly TRBD1 on 5 matching bases. Between the trimmed V and J ends, which lost 8 bases and 8 bases, there was a span of 15 bases. The CDR3 loop spans 12 amino acids. The germline V gene encodes CDR1 SEHNR and CDR2 FQNEAQ (reference sequence). The CDR3 DNA sequence: TGTGCCAGCTCCGTCGGGGGTGGAGGCTACACCTTC. It specifies CASSVGGGGYTF.

The rearrangement links TRBV14 to TRBJ1-5; weak D call: TRBD1 (6 bases). The CDR3 loop spans 14 amino acids. The germline V gene encodes CDR1 SGHDN and CDR2 FVKESK. Trimming cost V 6 bases and J 7 bases, with 16 bases left between them. The CDR3 is CASSETGSSQPQHF. The CDR3 DNA is TGTGCCAGCAGTGAAACAGGGTCAAGCCAGCCCCAGCATTTT. The full variable domain, completed using reference TRBV14 and TRBJ1-5, is EAGVTQFPSHSVIEKGQTVTLRCDPISGHDNLYWYRRVMGKEIKFLLHFVKESKQDESGMPNNRFLAERTGGTYSTLKVQPAELEDSGVYFCASSETGSSQPQHFGDGTRLSIL.

The chain joins TRBV19 to TRBJ2-5; 7 bases line up with TRBD1. The V and J ends lost 5 bases and 2 bases, in that order; junction bases with no gene match: 5. Germline V gene sequence: CDR1 LNHDA, CDR2 SQIVND (reference sequence). The CDR3 contains 14 residues. DNA of the CDR3: TGTGCCAGTAGTTTCGGGACAGCTCAAGAGACCCAGTACTTC. It specifies CASSFGTAQETQYF. Looking up the rest from reference TRBV19 and TRBJ2-5 gives the full variable domain: DGGITQSPKYLFRKEGQNVTLSCEQNLNHDAMYWYRQDPGQGLRLIYYSQIVNDFQKGDIAEGYSVSREKKESFPLTVTSAQKNPTAFYLCASSFGTAQETQYFGPGTRLLVL.

V and J are TRBV7-3 and TRBJ1-2, with 7 bases identical to TRBD1. The V segment lost 4 bases and the J segment 8 bases; nucleotides outside the gene matches: 4. This CDR3 has 12 residues. Germline values: CDR1 SGHTA, CDR2 FQGTGA. CDR3 sequence (DNA): TGTGCCAGCAGCTCTACAGGGGTCGGCTACACCTTC. This sequence encodes CASSSTGVGYTF.

The rearrangement joins TRBV12-5 to TRBJ2-1; TRBD1 is a possible D gene (5 bases). V lost 2 bases to trimming and J lost 4 bases, with 12 bases between them. CDR3 length: 15 residues. From germline, CDR1 is LGHNT and CDR2 FRNRAP. The CDR3 DNA follows: TGTGCTAGTGGTTTGTATGGGGCCCCTTACAATGAGCAGTTCTTC. Its protein product is CASGLYGAPYNEQFF.

The CDR3 DNA is TGCGCCAGCAGCTTGAAGCAGGGCTCCTATAATTCACCCCTCCACTTT. Protein product: CASSLKQGSYNSPLHF. This sequence joins TRBV5-1 and TRBJ1-6, with D tentatively TRBD1 (5 bases). The germline V gene has CDR1 SGHRS and CDR2 YFSETQ. Trimming pared 1 base from V and 0 bases from J, leaving 8 bases between. The CDR3 runs 16 residues.

This CDR3 reads CASSLDGGNEQFF. CDR3 DNA: TGTGCCAGCAGCTTAGACGGCGGCAATGAGCAGTTCTTC. The gene calls are TRBV7-3 and TRBJ2-1; no firm D call. Germline V gene lookup returns CDR1 SGHTA and CDR2 FQGTGA. The CDR3 runs to 13 residues. Trimming removed 2 bases at V and 6 bases at J, with 8 bases between. The whole variable domain, remainder taken from reference TRBV7-3 and TRBJ2-1, is GAGVSQTPSNKVTEKGKYVELRCDPISGHTALYWYRQSLGQGPEFLIYFQGTGAADDSGLPNDRFFAVRPEGSVSTLKIQRTERGDSAVYLCASSLDGGNEQFFGPGTRLTVL.

The CDR3 loop is CASTQQETQYF. In DNA form, the CDR3 reads TGTGCCAGCACGCAACAAGAGACCCAGTACTTC. The V call is TRBV7-9, the J call TRBJ2-5; D is unresolved. The germline CDR1 and CDR2 sequences are SEHNR and FQNEAQ (reference sequence). V was cut by 7 bases and J by 2 bases, with 5 bases left in between. The length of the CDR3 is 11 residues.

This chain uses TRBV7-9 with TRBJ2-7, with 7 bases matching TRBD1. The CDR3 runs to 14 residues. Trimming cost V 5 bases and J 5 bases; bases outside gene matches: 9. In germline, CDR1 is SEHNR, CDR2 FQNEAQ (reference sequence). The CDR3 nucleotides are TGTGCCAGCAGCGATACGCACAGGGGACACGAGCAGTACTTC. It yields the protein CASSDTHRGHEQYF.

The chain is built from TRBV7-9 and TRBJ1-6, with D possibly matching TRBD1 (5 bases). With 8 bases removed from V and 5 bases from J, the gap between germline ends came to 13 bases. The germline V gene has CDR1 SEHNR and CDR2 FQNEAQ (reference sequence). The CDR3 sequence is 14 residues long. This CDR3 is CASRGGGDNSPLHF. DNA of the CDR3: TGTGCCAGCCGCGGCGGGGGTGATAATTCACCCCTCCACTTT.

The genes are TRBV27 and TRBJ1-6; tentative D call: TRBD1 (6 bases). The CDR3 runs to 15 residues. Germline CDR1 is MNHEY and CDR2 is SMNVEV (reference sequence). Trimming removed 5 bases at V and 7 bases at J, with 15 bases between. Here the CDR3 reads CASSLSRQGNSPLHF. In DNA form, the CDR3 reads TGTGCCAGCAGTCTGTCCCGGCAGGGGAATTCACCCCTCCACTTT.

V and J are TRBV19 and TRBJ1-5; 10 bases are shared with TRBD1. After removal of 2 bases from V and 9 bases from J, the junction contained 10 bases not matched to a gene. The germline gives CDR1 LNHDA, CDR2 SQIVND (reference sequence). This CDR3 contains 16 residues. The DNA for the CDR3 is TGTGCCAGTAGTATACTCGGGACAGGGGTTCTGAGGCCCCAGCATTTT. The encoded protein is CASSILGTGVLRPQHF.

The gene calls are TRBV9 and TRBJ1-1; unclear D gene. Germline V gives CDR1 SGDLS, CDR2 YYNGEE. V was pared by 2 bases and J by 6 bases, with 17 bases between. The CDR3 runs 15 residues. CDR3 coding DNA: TGTGCCAGCAGCGTTCTTGCCTCGGGGATATCTGAAGCTTTCTTT. Its protein is CASSVLASGISEAFF. The full variable domain, in which reference TRBV9 and TRBJ1-1 provide the parts outside the CDR3, is DSGVTQTPKHLITATGQRVTLRCSPRSGDLSVYWYQQSLDQGLQFLIQYYNGEERAKGNILERFSAQQFPDLHSELNLSSLELGDSALYFCASSVLASGISEAFFGQGTRLTVV.

J is TRBJ1-1 and V is TRBV6-6, with 7 positions matching TRBD1. The V gene end was trimmed by 5 bases and the J gene end by 5 bases; junction bases not matched to a gene: 20. This CDR3 region has 18 residues. CDR1 MNHNY and CDR2 SVGAGI come from the germline V gene (reference sequence). The CDR3 nucleotides read TGTGCCAGCAGTCTCGGAGGGGGCAGGGGGAAGAGGACAACTGAAGCTTTCTTT. Its protein product is CASSLGGGRGKRTTEAFF.

The chain uses TRBV28 and TRBJ1-6; no clear D gene. The CDR3 is 16 residues long. The germline CDR1 and CDR2 sequences are MDHEN and SYDVKM. The V end was cut by 3 bases, the J end by 10 bases, with 19 bases between. The CDR3 sequence is CASSLVGYLSYSPLHF. As DNA, the CDR3 is TGTGCCAGCAGTTTGGTGGGCTACCTCTCGTACTCACCCCTCCACTTT.

The sample holds a few counts of this clone. The chain uses TRBV6-5 and TRBJ2-3; TRBD2 aligns across 7 bases. J gave up 2 bases and V 7 bases, and 9 bases lay outside the gene matches. Germline V CDR1 and CDR2: MNHEY, SVGAGI. The CDR3 has 15 residues. The CDR3 DNA is TGTGCCAGCAATCGGCGGGCGGGGGACACAGATACGCAGTATTTT. It encodes CASNRRAGDTDTQYF.

As DNA, the CDR3 is TGCGCCAGCAGCTCTGACGTTACAGGGGGCGCAAACGAGCAGTACTTC. Translating it yields CASSSDVTGGANEQYF. The chain links TRBV5-1 to TRBJ2-7; 9 bases fit TRBD1. This CDR3 has 16 residues. Germline assignment: CDR1 SGHRS and CDR2 YFSETQ. The ends lost 3 bases at V and 5 bases at J; junction bases unmatched: 12. The full variable domain, completed using reference TRBV5-1 and TRBJ2-7, is KAGVTQTPRYLIKTRGQQVTLSCSPISGHRSVSWYQQTPGQGLQFLFEYFSETQRNKGNFPGRFSGRQFSNSRSEMNVSTLELGDSALYLCASSSDVTGGANEQYFGPGTRLTVT.

The rearrangement links TRBV19 to TRBJ2-5, with a tentative D call TRBD2 (6 bases). Germline lookup yields CDR1 LNHDA and CDR2 SQIVND (reference sequence). CDR3 length: 15 residues. Trimming pared 3 bases from V and 4 bases from J, leaving 15 bases between. The CDR3 spells CASSMRDSERETQYF. CDR3 nucleotides: TGTGCCAGTAGTATGAGGGACTCAGAGCGAGAGACCCAGTACTTC.

This clone showed up just once. V gene TRBV3-1 (or the pseudogene TRBV3-2) combines with J gene TRBJ2-4, with D uncertain. This CDR3 is built from 14 residues. Germline V gene data show CDR1 as LGHDT and CDR2 as YNNKEL (reference sequence). V dropped 7 bases and J dropped 1 base, with 11 bases sitting between them. CDR3 DNA: TGTGCCAGCACGTTATCCGGGGCCAAAAACATTCAGTACTTC. It yields the protein CASTLSGAKNIQYF.

This rearrangement joins TRBV4-2 to TRBJ2-5; a possible D gene is TRBD2 (7 bases). CDR3 length equals 18 residues. V was cut by 1 base and J by 4 bases, with 22 bases left in between. Germline V CDR1 and CDR2: LGHNA, YNFKEQ. CDR3 in amino acids: CASSQVYRGAITRETQYF. DNA of the CDR3: TGTGCCAGCAGCCAAGTGTACCGGGGGGCAATAACACGAGAGACCCAGTACTTC.

V usage is TRBV28 and J usage is TRBJ1-2; tentatively, D is TRBD1 (6 bases). V was cut by 11 bases and J by 8 bases, with 21 bases left in between. Germline V gene sequence: CDR1 MDHEN, CDR2 SYDVKM. The CDR3 spans 13 residues. The CDR3 DNA follows: TGTGCCCGCGGGGGGCTGGGGCGGGGGGGCTACACCTTC. Its translation: CARGGLGRGGYTF.

The CDR3 loop reads CASRPADRANSPLHF. The CDR3 region has the DNA TGTGCCAGCAGACCCGCGGACAGGGCAAATTCACCCCTCCACTTT. The chain is built from TRBV2 and TRBJ1-6; 8 bases fit TRBD1. After removal of 6 bases from V and 7 bases from J, the junction contained 8 bases not matched to a gene. From germline, CDR1 is SNHLY and CDR2 FYNNEI. The length of the CDR3 is 15 residues.

CDR3 residues: CASSAGGGDVQETQYF. CDR3 sequence (DNA): TGTGCCAGCAGCGCGGGAGGGGGTGACGTCCAAGAGACCCAGTACTTC. The chain couples TRBV9 to TRBJ2-5, with 8 bases matching TRBD2. Germline V lookup: CDR1 SGDLS, CDR2 YYNGEE. Germline trimming cut 3 bases from V and 1 base from J; bases unmatched to any gene: 8. This CDR3 has 16 amino acids.